These 11 T cell receptor beta chains originate from one sample sequenced in a study of T cells in Graves' hyperthyroidism and ophthalmopathy. The TCR beta CDR3 regions underwent amplification using RNA transcripts as the source. HTBI primers were used for first-round RT-PCR of the TCR CDR3. A single record per CDR3 protein comes from TCRdb applying MiXCR to the multiplex PCR reads. The sample contains some 620,000 distinct CDR3 sequences, roughly 15% of which appear only once. What was sequenced was blood. Receptor source: a woman aged 30 to 39 with Graves' hyperthyroidism.

CDR3 coding DNA: TGTGCCAGCAGCGAGAGGGACAGGGAAACTAACTATGGCTACACCTTC. This encodes CASSERDRETNYGYTF. J is TRBJ1-2 and V is TRBV5-6, with TRBD1 matching over 9 bases. The CDR3 spans 16 residues. V was clipped by 4 bases and J by 0 bases; unmatched bases: 7. Germline V lookup: CDR1 SGHDT, CDR2 YYEEEE.

The sample holds many counts of this clonotype. The chain links TRBV19 to TRBJ2-6; tentatively, D is TRBD1 or TRBD2 (5 bases each). The V and J ends lost 7 bases and 4 bases respectively, with 14 bases between them. There are 15 residues in the CDR3. CDR1 is LNHDA and CDR2 is SQIVND in the germline V gene (reference sequence). The CDR3 reads CASTRTGAGANVLTF. The DNA for the CDR3 is TGTGCCAGTACCCGGACTGGGGCCGGGGCCAACGTCCTGACTTTC.

The chain uses TRBV20-1 and TRBJ2-3, with a weak D call TRBD1 (5 bases). Per germline, CDR1 DFQATT and CDR2 SNEGSKA (reference sequence). The V gene lost 3 bases and the J gene lost 5 bases, with 15 bases spanning the gap. This CDR3 region has 14 residues. DNA of the CDR3: TGCAGTGCTAGTGGCCAGGGCTGGGGAGATACGCAGTATTTT. It codes for CSASGQGWGDTQYF.

The rearrangement uses TRBV12-5 and TRBJ2-7; TRBD1 might be the D (8 bases). The CDR3 length is 15 residues. V shed 2 bases and J shed 6 bases, with 17 bases lying between them. Germline V lookup: CDR1 LGHNT, CDR2 FRNRAP. The CDR3 sequence: CASGLTRQGRGEQYF. CDR3 nucleotide sequence: TGTGCTAGTGGTTTGACTCGACAGGGGAGGGGCGAGCAGTACTTC. The whole variable domain, filled in from reference TRBV12-5 and TRBJ2-7, reads DARVTQTPRHKVTEMGQEVTMRCQPILGHNTVFWYRQTMMQGLELLAYFRNRAPLDDSGMPKDRFSAEMPDATLATLKIQPSEPRDSAVYFCASGLTRQGRGEQYFGPGTRLTVT.

This clonotype was seen repeatedly, ten times or more. The CDR3 region has the DNA TGTGCCAGCAGTTCCCCAGGGAACTATGGCTACACCTTC. Its translation: CASSSPGNYGYTF. The chain has TRBV12-3 or TRBV12-4 and TRBJ1-2; a possible D gene is TRBD1 (5 bases). The CDR3 consists of 13 residues. The ends were cut back, 4 bases at V and 2 bases at J, with 8 bases in the middle.

This clonotype was seen repeatedly, ten times or more. The V call is TRBV7-9, the J call TRBJ2-5, with D possibly TRBD1 on 5 matching bases. CDR1 is SEHNR, CDR2 FQNEAQ, per germline (reference sequence). The CDR3 runs 14 residues. The germline V and J ends were trimmed by 6 bases and 4 bases, with 15 bases remaining between them. The CDR3 sequence is CASSFEDIPETQYF. The CDR3 DNA reads TGTGCCAGCAGTTTTGAGGACATCCCAGAGACCCAGTACTTC.

This clonotype has ten or more counts. The rearrangement joins TRBV28 to TRBJ2-1; 8 positions match TRBD1. The CDR3 spans 14 residues. Germline CDR1 reads MDHEN; CDR2 reads SYDVKM. Losses at the gene ends were 6 bases for V and 9 bases for J; bases not matched to a gene: 10. The CDR3 spells CASSLRTGSTEQFF. The CDR3 DNA reads as TGTGCCAGCAGCCTCCGGACAGGGTCCACTGAGCAGTTCTTC.

Many counts were recorded for this clonotype. The chain combines TRBV28 with TRBJ2-2, with a tentative D call TRBD2 (6 bases). The CDR3 runs 19 residues. CDR1 and CDR2 from the germline V gene are MDHEN and SYDVKM. Trimming took 6 bases from V and 3 from J, leaving 26 bases between them. Here the CDR3 DNA reads TGTGCCAGCAGAAACATTAAGGATCCAGGGTGGAGGGACACCGGGGAGCTGTTTTTT. Translation gives CASRNIKDPGWRDTGELFF. Full variable domain (missing parts from reference TRBV28 and TRBJ2-2): DVKVTQSSRYLVKRTGEKVFLECVQDMDHENMFWYRQDPGLGLRLIYFSYDVKMKEKGDIPEGYSVSREKKERFSLILESASTNQTSMYLCASRNIKDPGWRDTGELFFGEGSRLTVL.

The gene calls are TRBV12-3 or TRBV12-4 and TRBJ1-2, with TRBD1 matching 9 bases. Germline trimming cut 5 bases from V and 7 bases from J; bases unmatched to any gene: 8. The CDR3 has 14 amino acids. CDR3 sequence reads: CASSAGQGIAGYTF. DNA of the CDR3: TGTGCCAGCAGTGCGGGACAGGGAATCGCTGGCTACACCTTC.

Details on this clonotype: This may be a read error: a much more frequent sequence differs by one nucleotide. The CDR3 protein is CASSYMGGRETQHF. The DNA of the CDR3 is TGTGCCAGCAGCTATATGGGCGGGAGAGAGACCCAGCACTTC. The V and J genes are TRBV12-3 or TRBV12-4 and TRBJ2-5; 7 nucleotides align to TRBD2. This CDR3 is built from 14 residues.

CDR3 in DNA: TGTGCCAGCAGCCACCCAGGACAGTCTTACGGCTACACCTTC. This translates into CASSHPGQSYGYTF. The gene calls are TRBV5-6 and TRBJ1-2; weak D call: TRBD1 (6 bases). Per the germline V gene, CDR1 is SGHDT and CDR2 is YYEEEE. The CDR3 loop spans 14 amino acids. The ends were cut back, 4 bases at V and 8 bases at J, with 18 bases in the middle.